Listed here are 15 T cell receptor beta chains from one sample, sequenced in a study of human T cells and chemical hapten exposure. Each CDR3 protein gets one entry after TCRdb re-called the RACE reads with MiXCR. Of some 180,000 distinct CDR3 sequences in the sample, 20% to 25% are singletons; the top ten hold 6% to 8%. The time point here: patch test 1, 2 weeks after DPC sensitization. Treatment indicated: therapeutic diphenylcyclopropenone sensitization with weekly scalp DPC. The sample here was whole blood, taken in connection with sensitization to the hapten diphenylcyclopropenone (DPC). The receptor source for this set is a woman aged 50 to 60 with alopecia areata. Some clones in this sample may be carry-over from other donors' samples.

The chain couples TRBV15 to TRBJ2-3; D not certain. The CDR3 sequence is 15 residues long. V was shortened by 10 bases and J by 0 bases, with 17 bases between the two germline ends. In germline, CDR1 is LNHNV, CDR2 YYDKDF (reference sequence). The CDR3 DNA reads as TGTGCCATCCCTGCCGAGTGCTCTAGCACAGATACGCAGTATTTT. Translation gives CAIPAECSSTDTQYF.

This clonotype was counted only a few times. The chain carries TRBV2 and TRBJ1-1; no definite D call. Germline CDR1 is SNHLY and CDR2 is FYNNEI. The CDR3 extends over 15 amino acids. Trimming stripped 1 base from V and 0 bases from J, with 9 bases between. CDR3 residues: CASSEGPPLNTEAFF. As DNA, the CDR3 is TGTGCCAGCAGTGAAGGACCTCCTTTGAACACTGAAGCTTTCTTT.

The chain joins TRBV20-1 to TRBJ2-3; D gene uncertain. V lost 3 bases and J 0 bases, leaving 7 bases between the germline ends. The germline V gene encodes CDR1 DFQATT and CDR2 SNEGSKA (reference sequence). This CDR3 has 13 amino acids. CDR3 sequence: CSASRVSTDTQYF. The CDR3 coding sequence is TGCAGTGCTAGCCGCGTAAGCACAGATACGCAGTATTTT.

V is TRBV7-2 and J is TRBJ2-7, with D tentatively TRBD2 (5 bases). The V end lost 1 base, the J end lost 5 bases, and 12 bases lay between the germline ends. This CDR3 is built from 14 residues. The germline V gene encodes CDR1 SGHTA and CDR2 FQGNSA. In nucleotides, the CDR3 is TGTGCCAGCAGCTTAGATGGAGGTAGGGACGAGCAGTACTTC. Its translation is CASSLDGGRDEQYF.

The rearrangement uses TRBV29-1 and TRBJ1-5, with a possible D match to TRBD1 (6 bases). The ends were cut back, 4 bases at V and 6 bases at J, with 13 bases in the middle. CDR3 length equals 13 residues. From germline, CDR1 is SQVTM and CDR2 ANQGSEA. This chain's CDR3 is CSVGAGEGQPQHF. Here the CDR3 DNA reads TGCAGCGTTGGGGCAGGGGAGGGTCAGCCCCAGCATTTT.

This clonotype was picked up many times. The chain joins TRBV11-2 to TRBJ2-7; 9 nucleotides agree with TRBD1. The CDR3 spans 13 residues. V gave up 5 bases and J gave up 6 bases; unmatched junction bases: 5. Germline CDR1 and CDR2: SGHAT and FQNNGV. The CDR3 sequence: CASSPGQGREQYF. The CDR3 DNA sequence: TGTGCCAGCAGCCCGGGACAGGGCCGCGAGCAGTACTTC. Full variable domain (rest looked up from reference TRBV11-2 and TRBJ2-7): EAGVAQSPRYKIIEKRQSVAFWCNPISGHATLYWYQQILGQGPKLLIQFQNNGVVDDSQLPKDRFSAERLKGVDSTLKIQPAKLEDSAVYLCASSPGQGREQYFGPGTRLTVT.

There are many counts of this clonotype. This chain uses TRBV10-3 with TRBJ2-7; D remains unclear. CDR1 ENHRY and CDR2 SYGVKD come from the germline V gene. Trimming took off 11 bases at V and 0 bases at J, with 14 bases between the two ends. CDR3 size: 13 residues. The CDR3 DNA reads as TGTGCCGTCCGAGACTTTTCCTCCTACGAGCAGTACTTC. Translated, it gives CAVRDFSSYEQYF.

This clonotype has a handful of counts. This chain joins TRBV6-8 and TRBJ2-1; 9 bases map to TRBD2. The CDR3 spans 18 residues. Germline-derived CDR1 and CDR2 are MNHGY and SAAAGT. The trim removed 2 bases at V and 9 bases at J, leaving 17 bases unmatched. In nucleotides, the CDR3 is TGTGCCAGCAGTTACGGTAGCGGGAGAGGTCGTTTTATAGGTGAGCAGTTCTTC. This codes for CASSYGSGRGRFIGEQFF.

This clonotype has at least ten counts. The gene calls are TRBV10-3 and TRBJ2-1, with unresolved D. This CDR3 is built from 13 residues. Trimming took 0 bases from V and 9 from J, leaving 9 bases between them. CDR1 is ENHRY, CDR2 SYGVKD, per germline. The CDR3 is CAISESTRLEQFF. In nucleotides, the CDR3 is TGTGCCATCAGTGAGTCGACTCGCCTTGAGCAGTTCTTC.

J is TRBJ2-5 and V is TRBV20-1, with 11 bases identical to TRBD2. This CDR3 region has 16 residues. After removal of 4 bases from V and 1 base from J, the junction contained 8 bases not matched to a gene. CDR1 and CDR2 from the germline V gene are DFQATT and SNEGSKA (reference sequence). The CDR3 is CSANGVGTSGQETQYF. The CDR3 nucleotides are TGCAGTGCTAATGGTGTCGGGACTAGCGGCCAAGAGACCCAGTACTTC.

The CDR3 nucleotides are TGTGCCAGCAGCAAAGCGGGGGACAGGGGGAACACCGGGGAGCTGTTTTTT. Its translation: CASSKAGDRGNTGELFF. J is TRBJ2-2 and V is TRBV21-1; the table's D call, TRBD1, was not checked against the DNA. TRBV21-1 has pseudogene status. This CDR3 contains 17 residues.

The chain uses TRBV20-1 and TRBJ1-1; TRBD1 agrees at 7 bases. The CDR3 covers 13 residues. Germline CDR1 DFQATT, CDR2 SNEGSKA (reference sequence). V gave up 6 bases and J gave up 6 bases; unmatched junction bases: 10. The CDR3 sequence is CSARQGALAEAFF. The DNA for the CDR3 is TGCAGTGCGAGACAGGGTGCCCTAGCTGAAGCTTTCTTT.

This clonotype was seen only a few times. The chain recombines TRBV27 with TRBJ2-1; unclear D gene. Trimming stripped 0 bases from V and 12 bases from J, with 18 bases between. The V gene's germline CDR1 is MNHEY and CDR2 SMNVEV (reference sequence). The CDR3 loop spans 15 amino acids. CDR3 sequence reads: CASSLSGIHPSGQFF. The CDR3 DNA sequence: TGTGCCAGCAGTTTATCTGGGATTCACCCGTCCGGGCAGTTCTTC.

This clonotype was seen only a few times. The chain combines TRBV24-1 with TRBJ2-2; D unresolved. The CDR3 contains 16 residues. The germline V and J ends were trimmed by 5 bases and 7 bases, with 19 bases remaining between them. Germline lookup yields CDR1 KGHDR and CDR2 SFDVKD. The CDR3 spells CATSGNDQFLRGELFF. In nucleotides, the CDR3 is TGTGCCACCAGTGGAAATGATCAGTTCCTTCGCGGGGAGCTGTTTTTT.

The V gene is TRBV20-1, the J gene TRBJ2-2; D is possibly TRBD2 (6 bases). V was shortened by 4 bases and J by 6 bases, with 12 bases between the two germline ends. The CDR3 has 13 amino acids. CDR1 is DFQATT and CDR2 is SNEGSKA in the germline V gene (reference sequence). The CDR3 region has the DNA TGCAGTGCTATACTAGCTCCCCCCGGGGAGCTGTTTTTT. Translation gives CSAILAPPGELFF.